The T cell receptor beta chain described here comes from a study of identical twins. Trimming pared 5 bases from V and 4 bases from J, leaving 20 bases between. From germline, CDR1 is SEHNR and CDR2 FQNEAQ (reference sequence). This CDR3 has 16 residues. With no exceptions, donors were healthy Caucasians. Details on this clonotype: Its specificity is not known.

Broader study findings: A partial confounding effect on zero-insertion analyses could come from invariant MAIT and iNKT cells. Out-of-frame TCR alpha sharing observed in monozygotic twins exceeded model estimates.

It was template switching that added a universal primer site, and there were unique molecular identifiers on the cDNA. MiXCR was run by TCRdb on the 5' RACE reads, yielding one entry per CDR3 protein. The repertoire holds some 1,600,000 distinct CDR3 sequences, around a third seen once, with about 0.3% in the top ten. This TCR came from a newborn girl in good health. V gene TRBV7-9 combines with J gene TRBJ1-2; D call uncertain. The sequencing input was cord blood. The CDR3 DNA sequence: TGTGCCAGCAGCCCAACCACGGGTCCCCAATGCTATGGCTACACCTTC. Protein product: CASSPTTGPQCYGYTF.